The 26 T cell receptor beta chains below were found in one sample sequenced in a study of blood T cell repertoires in COVID-19. Measured with immunoSEQ multiplex PCR; TCRdb has only the in-frame clones, and not every one. The repertoire has 470,000 or so clones, roughly 89% of them found once; the top ten carry around 4.5%. Sequencing was carried out using peripheral blood. The source is a woman aged 30 to 39 with acute or convalescent COVID-19.

The sample holds one count of this clone. J is TRBJ1-3 and V is TRBV28; 7 bases fit TRBD1. J gave up 1 base and V 6 bases, and 3 bases lay outside the gene matches. The germline gives CDR1 MDHEN, CDR2 SYDVKM. CDR3 size: 14 residues. The CDR3: CASRKQGSGNTIYF. The CDR3 DNA sequence: TGTGCCAGCAGGAAACAGGGGTCTGGAAACACCATATATTTT.

The V gene is TRBV19, the J gene TRBJ2-5; perhaps TRBD2 as D (5 bases). Per the germline V gene, CDR1 is LNHDA and CDR2 is SQIVND (reference sequence). The V end was cut by 7 bases, the J end by 5 bases, with 17 bases between. This CDR3 region has 14 residues. The CDR3 bases are TGTGCCAGTATAGACTCCGGGATCGGTGAGACCCAGTACTTC. Amino acids: CASIDSGIGETQYF.

The chain employs TRBV6-6 and TRBJ1-3; no firm D call. The V end lost 0 bases, the J end lost 0 bases, and 9 bases lay between the germline ends. CDR3 length equals 16 residues. Germline loops: CDR1 MNHNY, CDR2 SVGAGI (reference sequence). DNA for the CDR3: TGTGCCAGCAGTTACTCACCGGGTTTCTCTGGAAACACCATATATTTT. This gives the protein CASSYSPGFSGNTIYF.

The count of this clone is one. CDR3: CASSLRGGEQYF. DNA of the CDR3: TGTGCCAGCAGTTTAAGAGGGGGCGAGCAGTACTTC. The rearrangement uses TRBV27 and TRBJ2-7; D possibly corresponds to TRBD1 (6 bases). The CDR3 is 12 residues long. Trimming shortened V by 2 bases and J by 6 bases, and 8 bases separated the two germline ends. Germline CDR1 reads MNHEY; CDR2 reads SMNVEV (reference sequence).

The V and J genes are TRBV15 and TRBJ1-4, with D perhaps matching TRBD1 (5 bases). Between the trimmed V and J ends, which lost 1 base and 13 bases, there was a span of 25 bases. The CDR3 has 17 amino acids. Germline CDR1 reads LNHNV; CDR2 reads YYDKDF (reference sequence). DNA of the CDR3: TGTGCCACCAGCAGAGCAACCGGCCCCGAACAGGAAAAACGACTGTTTTTT. Translating gives CATSRATGPEQEKRLFF.

V and J are TRBV30 and TRBJ1-2, with unresolved D. The CDR3 length is 12 residues. Trimming removed 2 bases from V and 4 bases from J, with 8 bases in between. The germline V gene encodes CDR1 GTSNPN and CDR2 SVGIG (reference sequence). CDR3 residues: CAWSRGSYGYTF. The CDR3 nucleotides are TGTGCCTGGAGTCGGGGTTCCTATGGCTACACCTTC.

This clone was counted once. The chain employs TRBV5-1 and TRBJ1-1; D uncertain. The ends were cut back, 4 bases at V and 6 bases at J, with 16 bases in the middle. The germline CDR1 and CDR2 sequences are SGHRS and YFSETQ. This CDR3 is 14 amino acids long. In DNA, the CDR3 is TGCGCCAGCAGCGATGGCGGGCTGGAAGCTGAAGCTTTCTTT. Translation gives CASSDGGLEAEAFF.

This chain connects TRBV7-9 to TRBJ2-3, with 8 bases aligning to TRBD2. In germline, CDR1 is SEHNR, CDR2 FQNEAQ (reference sequence). This CDR3 has 18 amino acids. V lost 8 bases and J lost 0; bases outside the gene matches: 16. The CDR3 sequence is CASQSPAGDPVSTDTQYF. The DNA of the CDR3 is TGTGCCAGCCAAAGCCCAGCGGGGGACCCTGTTAGCACAGATACGCAGTATTTT.

The genes are TRBV5-1 and TRBJ2-7; 9 bases match TRBD1. The CDR3 totals 14 residues. CDR1 SGHRS and CDR2 YFSETQ come from the germline V gene. The J segment lost 5 bases and the V segment lost 3 bases, leaving 6 bases of the junction unmatched. Here the CDR3 reads CASSSGTGNDEQYF. In DNA form, the CDR3 reads TGCGCCAGCAGCTCCGGGACAGGGAACGACGAGCAGTACTTC.

The V gene is TRBV5-6, the J gene TRBJ2-5, with a tentative D call TRBD2 (5 bases). Germline lookup yields CDR1 SGHDT and CDR2 YYEEEE. This CDR3 has 17 amino acids. Trimming took 7 bases from V and 1 from J, leaving 23 bases between them. CDR3 nucleotides: TGTGCCAGCGGACTTTTTGGTCAGGAGTCTTTCCAAGAGACCCAGTACTTC. It encodes CASGLFGQESFQETQYF.

CDR3: CASSPIGTGRGEQYF. DNA of the CDR3: TGCGCCAGCAGCCCCATCGGGACAGGCCGAGGCGAGCAGTACTTC. The rearrangement joins TRBV4-1 to TRBJ2-7; 8 bases align to TRBD1. The ends lost 4 bases at V and 6 bases at J; junction bases unmatched: 11. Germline V gene lookup returns CDR1 MGHRA and CDR2 YSYEKL. This CDR3 has 15 amino acids.

The rearrangement joins TRBV12-3 or TRBV12-4 to TRBJ1-5; D uncertain. V gave up 1 base and J gave up 5 bases, with 6 bases separating them. The CDR3 is made up of 13 amino acids. The CDR3 region has the DNA TGTGCCAGCAGTTTAGTAGGAGATCAGCCCCAGCATTTT. Its protein is CASSLVGDQPQHF.

The gene calls are TRBV6-5 and TRBJ2-7; tentatively, D is TRBD1 (6 bases). The ends were cut back, 5 bases at V and 6 bases at J, with 11 bases in the middle. CDR1 and CDR2 (germline): MNHEY, SVGAGI. This CDR3 is built from 12 residues. DNA for the CDR3: TGTGCCAGCAGTCCCTGGGGGCTCGAGCAGTACTTC. Translation gives CASSPWGLEQYF.

The V gene is TRBV27, the J gene TRBJ2-7; 9 bases align to TRBD1. The CDR3 is 15 residues long. The V segment lost 2 bases and the J segment 4 bases; nucleotides outside the gene matches: 6. The germline gives CDR1 MNHEY, CDR2 SMNVEV (reference sequence). CDR3 sequence reads: CASSLADRGLYEQYF. The CDR3 DNA reads as TGTGCCAGCAGTTTAGCGGACAGGGGATTGTACGAGCAGTACTTC.

V is TRBV18 and J is TRBJ2-1; 8 nucleotides match TRBD2. The CDR3 is 13 residues long. After removal of 3 bases from V and 6 bases from J, the junction contained 1 base not matched to a gene. Germline V gives CDR1 KGHSH, CDR2 LQKENI. DNA for the CDR3: TGTGCCAGCTCACCGGGACTAGTCAATGAGCAGTTCTTC. It yields the protein CASSPGLVNEQFF.

The genes are TRBV15 and TRBJ1-5; 8 bases align to TRBD1. Germline lookup yields CDR1 LNHNV and CDR2 YYDKDF (reference sequence). Unmatched junction bases numbered 14, after V lost 4 bases and J lost 3 bases. This CDR3 contains 18 residues. CDR3: CATSKRRNDRGTNQPQHF. The CDR3 region has the DNA TGTGCCACCAGCAAAAGGAGAAACGACAGGGGTACCAATCAGCCCCAGCATTTT.

The CDR3 region has the DNA TGTGCCAGCAGCGTGTCCACAGGGTACACTGAAGCTTTCTTT. Residues: CASSVSTGYTEAFF. The rearrangement uses TRBV9 and TRBJ1-1; D may be TRBD1 (6 bases). The V gene's germline CDR1 is SGDLS and CDR2 YYNGEE. This CDR3 region has 14 residues. Trimming left V 2 bases short and J 3 bases short, with 11 bases between. The full variable domain, its missing parts supplied by reference TRBV9 and TRBJ1-1, is DSGVTQTPKHLITATGQRVTLRCSPRSGDLSVYWYQQSLDQGLQFLIQYYNGEERAKGNILERFSAQQFPDLHSELNLSSLELGDSALYFCASSVSTGYTEAFFGQGTRLTVV.

The chain employs TRBV19 and TRBJ1-4; D gene uncertain. V was trimmed by 3 bases and J by 3 bases, leaving 8 bases between them. CDR1 is LNHDA and CDR2 is SQIVND in the germline V gene (reference sequence). This CDR3 comprises 14 residues. Here the CDR3 reads CASSIMRSNEKLFF. The CDR3 nucleotides read TGTGCCAGTAGTATTATGCGTTCTAATGAAAAACTGTTTTTT.

The V gene is TRBV6-5, the J gene TRBJ1-1; TRBD1 matches at 9 bases. Germline-derived CDR1 and CDR2 are MNHEY and SVGAGI. The CDR3 covers 13 residues. The V segment lost 4 bases and the J segment 9 bases; nucleotides outside the gene matches: 6. CDR3 in amino acids: CASSSGQGFKAFF. CDR3 DNA: TGTGCCAGCAGTTCGGGACAGGGTTTTAAAGCTTTCTTT.

This rearrangement joins TRBV6-2 or TRBV6-3 to TRBJ2-7; 10 bases agree with TRBD2. The CDR3 is made up of 17 amino acids. The V gene end was trimmed by 3 bases and the J gene end by 5 bases; junction bases not matched to a gene: 13. In germline, CDR1 is MNHEY, CDR2 SVGEGT. The DNA for the CDR3 is TGTGCCAGCAGTTATCCAACCTCCGTAGCGGGGGGCCACGAGCAGTACTTC. Translated, it gives CASSYPTSVAGGHEQYF.

The chain combines TRBV7-9 with TRBJ2-1; 9 bases are a match to TRBD2. Germline CDR1 and CDR2: SEHNR and FQNEAQ (reference sequence). The CDR3 runs 16 residues. V shed 2 bases and J 3 bases; nucleotides not matched to a gene: 5. CDR3 in DNA: TGTGCCAGCAGCTTAACCAGCGGGGGGATCTACAATGAGCAGTTCTTC. Translating it yields CASSLTSGGIYNEQFF. The full variable domain, rest sourced from reference TRBV7-9 and TRBJ2-1, is DTGVSQNPRHKITKRGQNVTFRCDPISEHNRLYWYRQTLGQGPEFLTYFQNEAQLEKSRLLSDRFSAERPKGSFSTLEIQRTEQGDSAMYLCASSLTSGGIYNEQFFGPGTRLTVL.

This CDR3 reads CASSLAAPDTQYF. DNA for the CDR3: TGCGCCAGCAGCTTGGCCGCGCCAGATACGCAGTATTTT. This rearrangement joins TRBV5-1 to TRBJ2-3; D is uncertain. V was clipped by 0 bases and J by 4 bases, with 6 bases between them. CDR3 size: 13 residues. Germline V CDR1 and CDR2: SGHRS, YFSETQ.

The V and J genes are TRBV2 and TRBJ2-7, with 14 nucleotides matching TRBD2. Germline assignment: CDR1 SNHLY and CDR2 FYNNEI. Losses at the gene ends were 5 bases for V and 2 bases for J; bases not matched to a gene: 8. The CDR3 sequence is 17 residues long. Here the CDR3 reads CASSPGLAGVKTYEQYF. The CDR3 DNA reads as TGTGCCAGCAGTCCGGGACTAGCGGGGGTAAAGACCTACGAGCAGTACTTC.

The chain carries TRBV6-6 and TRBJ2-7; 7 bases agree with TRBD2. The CDR3 contains 14 residues. With 2 bases clipped from V and 4 bases from J, the junction kept 5 bases outside the gene matches. In germline, CDR1 is MNHNY, CDR2 SVGAGI (reference sequence). The CDR3 sequence is CASSYGTIAYEQYF. CDR3 DNA: TGTGCCAGCAGTTACGGGACTATTGCGTACGAGCAGTACTTC.

V is TRBV28 and J is TRBJ2-1; D may be TRBD1 (6 bases). The CDR3 runs 14 residues. Germline V gene sequence: CDR1 MDHEN, CDR2 SYDVKM. V was cut by 10 bases and J by 5 bases, with 18 bases left in between. CDR3 sequence (DNA): TGTGCCACCTCATGGACAGAGCGAGACAATGAGCAGTTCTTC. Amino acids: CATSWTERDNEQFF.

This clone came up once. The chain uses TRBV9 and TRBJ2-7; the D gene is possibly TRBD2 (5 bases). The V gene's germline CDR1 is SGDLS and CDR2 YYNGEE. The CDR3 totals 13 residues. V shed 0 bases and J shed 5 bases, with 9 bases lying between them. The CDR3 reads CASSVGLADEQYF. As DNA, the CDR3 is TGTGCCAGCAGCGTAGGCCTAGCAGACGAGCAGTACTTC.